This T cell receptor beta chain was identified in a study of cytomegalovirus exposure and HLA in healthy donors. PCR amplification relied on 60 Vbeta primers (plus 13 Jbeta primers). Produced via immunoSEQ multiplex PCR; TCRdb's table is partial and in-frame only. The sample contains over 50,000 clones, around 87% of which appear only once. Study-level findings and limits: It emerged from a later analysis that several of the most significant clusters appeared to be linked to common viral pathogens.

CDR1 is MDHEN and CDR2 is SYDVKM in the germline V gene. Losses at the gene ends were 2 bases for V and 2 bases for J; bases not matched to a gene: 5. CDR3 size: 15 residues. In the case of this clone: Its antigen is still unknown.

The chain combines TRBV28 with TRBJ1-2; 7 bases map to TRBD1. The clonotype was recovered from a young man in good health and CMV-seronegative. Sequenced material: PBMCs. The CDR3 sequence: CASSLNRGWNYGYTF. CDR3 in DNA: TGTGCCAGCAGTTTAAACAGGGGATGGAACTATGGCTACACCTTC.